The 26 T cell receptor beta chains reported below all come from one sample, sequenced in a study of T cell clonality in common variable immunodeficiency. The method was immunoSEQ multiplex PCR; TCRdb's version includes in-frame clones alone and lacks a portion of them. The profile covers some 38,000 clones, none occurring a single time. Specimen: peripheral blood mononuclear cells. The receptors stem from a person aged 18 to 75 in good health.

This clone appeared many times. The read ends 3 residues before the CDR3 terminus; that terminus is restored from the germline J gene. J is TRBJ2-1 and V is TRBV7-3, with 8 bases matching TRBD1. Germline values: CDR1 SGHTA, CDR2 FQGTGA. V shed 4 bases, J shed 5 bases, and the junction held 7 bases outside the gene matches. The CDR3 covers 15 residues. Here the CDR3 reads CASSSIGQGHNEQFF. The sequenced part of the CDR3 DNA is TGTGCCAGCAGCTCAATCGGACAGGGACACAATGAG.

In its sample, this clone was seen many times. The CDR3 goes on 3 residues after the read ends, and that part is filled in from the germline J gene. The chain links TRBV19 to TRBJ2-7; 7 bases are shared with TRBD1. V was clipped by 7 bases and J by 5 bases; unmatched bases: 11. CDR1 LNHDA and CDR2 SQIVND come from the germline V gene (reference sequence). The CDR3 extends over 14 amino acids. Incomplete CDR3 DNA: TGTGCCAGTACCCGGACAGGTGGGAGTCACGAG. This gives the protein CASTRTGGSHE. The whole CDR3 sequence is CASTRTGGSHEQYF. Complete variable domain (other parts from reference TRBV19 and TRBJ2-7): DGGITQSPKYLFRKEGQNVTLSCEQNLNHDAMYWYRQDPGQGLRLIYYSQIVNDFQKGDIAEGYSVSREKKESFPLTVTSAQKNPTAFYLCASTRTGGSHEQYFGPGTRLTVT.

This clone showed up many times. The sequenced CDR3 bases are TGTGCCAGCAGATTAGGACAGGTATCTCATCAGCCC. Translated: CASRLGQVSHQP. From start to end, the CDR3 is CASRLGQVSHQPQHF. The J gene is TRBJ1-5, the V gene TRBV5-5; the match to TRBD1 covers 7 bases. The read stops 3 residues short of the end of the CDR3; the missing end is completed from the germline J gene. The CDR3 extends over 15 amino acids. CDR1 and CDR2 (germline): SGHKS, YYEKEE (reference sequence). With 5 bases clipped from V and 5 bases from J, the junction kept 10 bases outside the gene matches.

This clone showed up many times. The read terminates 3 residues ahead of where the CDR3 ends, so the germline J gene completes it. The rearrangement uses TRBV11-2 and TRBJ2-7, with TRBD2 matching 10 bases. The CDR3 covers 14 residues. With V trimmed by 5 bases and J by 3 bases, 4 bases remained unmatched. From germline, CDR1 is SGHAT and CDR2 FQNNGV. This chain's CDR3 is CASSPLAGYYEQYF. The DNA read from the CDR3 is TGTGCCAGCAGCCCACTAGCGGGATACTACGAG. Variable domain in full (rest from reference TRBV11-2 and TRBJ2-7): EAGVAQSPRYKIIEKRQSVAFWCNPISGHATLYWYQQILGQGPKLLIQFQNNGVVDDSQLPKDRFSAERLKGVDSTLKIQPAKLEDSAVYLCASSPLAGYYEQYFGPGTRLTVT.

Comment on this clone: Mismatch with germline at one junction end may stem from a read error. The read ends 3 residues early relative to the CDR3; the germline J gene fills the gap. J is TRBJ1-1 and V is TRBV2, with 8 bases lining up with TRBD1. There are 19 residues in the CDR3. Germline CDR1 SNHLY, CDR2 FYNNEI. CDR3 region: CASRKTGASLFPPNAEAFF. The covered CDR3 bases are TGTGCCAGCAGGAAGACAGGGGCCTCTCTCTTCCCCCCGAACGCTGAA.

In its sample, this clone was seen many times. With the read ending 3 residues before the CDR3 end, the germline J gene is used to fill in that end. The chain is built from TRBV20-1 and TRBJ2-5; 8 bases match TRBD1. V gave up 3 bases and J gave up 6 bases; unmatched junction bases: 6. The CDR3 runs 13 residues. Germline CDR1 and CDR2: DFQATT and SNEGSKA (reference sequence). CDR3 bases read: TGCAGTGCTAGGGGACAGGCGGAGAAGACC. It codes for CSARGQAEKT. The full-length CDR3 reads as CSARGQAEKTQYF.

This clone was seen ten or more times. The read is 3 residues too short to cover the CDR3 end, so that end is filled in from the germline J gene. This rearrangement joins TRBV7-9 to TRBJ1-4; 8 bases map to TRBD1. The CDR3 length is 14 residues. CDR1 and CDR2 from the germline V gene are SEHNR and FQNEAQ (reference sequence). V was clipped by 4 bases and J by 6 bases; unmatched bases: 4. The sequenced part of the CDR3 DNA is TGTGCCAGCAGCTCGGACAGGGAGGATGAAAAA. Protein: CASSSDREDEK. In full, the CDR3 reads CASSSDREDEKLFF.

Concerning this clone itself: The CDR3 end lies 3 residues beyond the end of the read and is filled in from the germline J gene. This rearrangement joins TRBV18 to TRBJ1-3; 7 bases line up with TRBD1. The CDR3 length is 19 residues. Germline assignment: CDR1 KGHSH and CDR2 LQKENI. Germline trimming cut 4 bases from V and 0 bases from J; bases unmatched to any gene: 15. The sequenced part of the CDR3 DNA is TGTGCCAGCTCACTCTCCGGGACAGAAGCTCGATTCTCTGGAAACACC. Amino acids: CASSLSGTEARFSGNT. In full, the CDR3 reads CASSLSGTEARFSGNTIYF. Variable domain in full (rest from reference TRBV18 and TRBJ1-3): NAGVMQNPRHLVRRRGQEARLRCSPMKGHSHVYWYRQLPEEGLKFMVYLQKENIIDESGMPKERFSAEFPKEGPSILRIQQVVRGDSAAYFCASSLSGTEARFSGNTIYFGEGSWLTVV.

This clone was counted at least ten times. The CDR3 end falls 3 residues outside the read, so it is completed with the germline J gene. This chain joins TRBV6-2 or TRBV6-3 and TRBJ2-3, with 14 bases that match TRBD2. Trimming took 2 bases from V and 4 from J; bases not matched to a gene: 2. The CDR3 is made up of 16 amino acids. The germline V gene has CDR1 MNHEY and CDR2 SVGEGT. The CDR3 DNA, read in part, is TGTGCCAGCAGTTACGGGACTAGCGGGAGTTCAGATACG. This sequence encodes CASSYGTSGSSDT. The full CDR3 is CASSYGTSGSSDTQYF.

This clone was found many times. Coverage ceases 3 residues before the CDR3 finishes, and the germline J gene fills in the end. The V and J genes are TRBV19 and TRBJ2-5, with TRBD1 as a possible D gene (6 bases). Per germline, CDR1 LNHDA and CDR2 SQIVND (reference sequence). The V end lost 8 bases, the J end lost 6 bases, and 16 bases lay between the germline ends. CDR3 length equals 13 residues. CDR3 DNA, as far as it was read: TGTGCCAGTCAGGGGATGGCGAGAAAGACC. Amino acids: CASQGMARKT. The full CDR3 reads CASQGMARKTQYF. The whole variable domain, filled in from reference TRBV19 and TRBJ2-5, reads DGGITQSPKYLFRKEGQNVTLSCEQNLNHDAMYWYRQDPGQGLRLIYYSQIVNDFQKGDIAEGYSVSREKKESFPLTVTSAQKNPTAFYLCASQGMARKTQYFGPGTRLLVL.

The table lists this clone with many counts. The covered CDR3 bases are TGTGCCAGTATCGGACAGGGTAGCCCTGAA. It codes for CASIGQGSPE. The complete CDR3 protein is CASIGQGSPEAFF. The J gene is TRBJ1-1, the V gene TRBV19; TRBD1 matches at 8 bases. The read terminates 3 residues before the CDR3 end, so the remaining end is supplied by the germline J gene. The CDR3 length is 13 residues. The junction had 7 bases not matched to a gene; V was cut back by 7 bases and J by 6 bases. CDR1 is LNHDA and CDR2 is SQIVND in the germline V gene (reference sequence).

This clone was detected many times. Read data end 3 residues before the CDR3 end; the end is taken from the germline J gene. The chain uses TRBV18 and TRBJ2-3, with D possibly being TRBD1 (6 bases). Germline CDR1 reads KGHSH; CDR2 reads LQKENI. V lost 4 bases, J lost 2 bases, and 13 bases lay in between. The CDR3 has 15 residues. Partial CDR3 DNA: TGTGCCAGCTCACGACAGGTAGTAACCACAGATACG. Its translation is CASSRQVVTTDT. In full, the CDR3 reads CASSRQVVTTDTQYF.

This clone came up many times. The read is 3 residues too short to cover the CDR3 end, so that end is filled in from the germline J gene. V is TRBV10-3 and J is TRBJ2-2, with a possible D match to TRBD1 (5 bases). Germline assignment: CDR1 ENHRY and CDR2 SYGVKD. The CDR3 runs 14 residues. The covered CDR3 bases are TGTGCCACCGCGGACACCTCTGGGGCCAACGTG. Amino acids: CATADTSGANV. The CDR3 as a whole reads CATADTSGANVLFF.

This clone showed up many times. CDR3 residues: CSARELGTSGNNEQFF. The part of the CDR3 DNA that was read is TGCAGTGCTAGAGAGTTAGGGACTAGCGGCAACAATGAG. The chain uses TRBV20-1 and TRBJ2-1; TRBD2 agrees at 11 bases. The read stops 3 residues short of the end of the CDR3; the missing end is completed from the germline J gene. CDR3 length: 16 residues. With V trimmed by 0 bases and J by 5 bases, 6 bases remained unmatched. Germline V gives CDR1 DFQATT, CDR2 SNEGSKA (reference sequence).

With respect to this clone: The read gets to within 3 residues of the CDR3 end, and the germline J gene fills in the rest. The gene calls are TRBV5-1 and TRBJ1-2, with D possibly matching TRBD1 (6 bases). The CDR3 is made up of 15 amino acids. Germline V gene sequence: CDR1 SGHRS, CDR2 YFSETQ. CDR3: CASRISGVGQNIYTF. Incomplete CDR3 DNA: TGCGCCAGCAGGATTTCAGGGGTTGGACAAAACATC.

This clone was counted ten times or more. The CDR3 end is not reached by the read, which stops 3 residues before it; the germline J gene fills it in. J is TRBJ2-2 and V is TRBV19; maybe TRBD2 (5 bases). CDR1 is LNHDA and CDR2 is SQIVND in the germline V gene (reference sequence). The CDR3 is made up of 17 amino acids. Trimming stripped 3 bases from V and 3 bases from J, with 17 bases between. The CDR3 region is CASSIRSGFGYTGELFF. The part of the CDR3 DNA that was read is TGTGCCAGTAGTATTCGGAGCGGATTCGGCTACACCGGGGAG.

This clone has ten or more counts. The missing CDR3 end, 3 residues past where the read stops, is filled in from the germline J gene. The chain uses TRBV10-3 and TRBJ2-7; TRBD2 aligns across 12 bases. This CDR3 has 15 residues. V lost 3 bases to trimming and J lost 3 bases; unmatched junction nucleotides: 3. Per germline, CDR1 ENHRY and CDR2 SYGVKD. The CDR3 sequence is CAISDLAGGFYEQYF. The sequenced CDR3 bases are TGTGCCATCAGTGATCTAGCGGGAGGGTTCTACGAG.

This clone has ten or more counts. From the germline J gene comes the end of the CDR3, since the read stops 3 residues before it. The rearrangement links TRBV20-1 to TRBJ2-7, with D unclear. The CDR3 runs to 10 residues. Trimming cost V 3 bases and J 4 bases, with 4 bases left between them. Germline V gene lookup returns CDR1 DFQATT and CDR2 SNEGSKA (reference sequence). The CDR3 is CSASYYEQYF. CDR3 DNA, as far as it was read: TGCAGTGCTAGTTATTACGAG.

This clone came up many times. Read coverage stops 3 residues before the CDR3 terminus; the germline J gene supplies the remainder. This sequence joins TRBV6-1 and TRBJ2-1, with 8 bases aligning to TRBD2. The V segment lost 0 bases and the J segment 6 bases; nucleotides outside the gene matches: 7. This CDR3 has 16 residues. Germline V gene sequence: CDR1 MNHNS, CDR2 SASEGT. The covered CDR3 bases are TGTGCCAGCAGTGAAGCAACTAGCGGACCGATCAATGAG. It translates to CASSEATSGPINE. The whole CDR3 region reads CASSEATSGPINEQFF.

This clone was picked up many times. The CDR3 bases that were read are TGTGCCAGCAGCCTTTACGGGACTAGCGGCTACAATGAG. Protein: CASSLYGTSGYNE. The entire CDR3 reads CASSLYGTSGYNEQFF. The V call is TRBV14, the J call TRBJ2-1, with TRBD2 matching 11 bases. Read coverage stops 3 residues before the CDR3 terminus; the germline J gene supplies the remainder. Germline CDR1 reads SGHDN; CDR2 reads FVKESK. Trimming cost V 4 bases and J 3 bases; bases outside gene matches: 5. This CDR3 region has 16 residues.

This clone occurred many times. CDR3 sequence reads: CASSFVGTDTQYF. The part of the CDR3 DNA that was read is TGTGCCAGCAGTTTCGTAGGGACAGATACG. The chain has TRBV28 and TRBJ2-3; no clear D gene. The read ends 3 residues early relative to the CDR3; the germline J gene fills the gap. The CDR3 contains 13 residues. Germline CDR1 and CDR2: MDHEN and SYDVKM. V was pared by 3 bases and J by 3 bases, with 7 bases between.

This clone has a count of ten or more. CDR3 in amino acids: CASSQVGSGAKNIQYF. The CDR3 bases that were read are TGCGCCAGCAGCCAAGTTGGTAGCGGAGCCAAAAACATT. The V gene is TRBV4-1, the J gene TRBJ2-4; the D gene is possibly TRBD2 (6 bases). The missing CDR3 end, 3 residues past where the read stops, is filled in from the germline J gene. Germline-derived CDR1 and CDR2 are MGHRA and YSYEKL. Trimming removed 1 base from V and 0 bases from J, with 10 bases in between. The CDR3 sequence is 16 residues long.

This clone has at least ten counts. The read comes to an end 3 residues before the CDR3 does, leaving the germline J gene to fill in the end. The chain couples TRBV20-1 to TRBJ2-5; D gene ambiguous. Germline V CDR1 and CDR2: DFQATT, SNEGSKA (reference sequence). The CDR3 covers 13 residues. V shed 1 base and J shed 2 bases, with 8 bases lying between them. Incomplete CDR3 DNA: TGCAGTGCTAGAGTATCCGGGCAAGAGACC. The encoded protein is CSARVSGQET. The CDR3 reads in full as CSARVSGQETQYF.

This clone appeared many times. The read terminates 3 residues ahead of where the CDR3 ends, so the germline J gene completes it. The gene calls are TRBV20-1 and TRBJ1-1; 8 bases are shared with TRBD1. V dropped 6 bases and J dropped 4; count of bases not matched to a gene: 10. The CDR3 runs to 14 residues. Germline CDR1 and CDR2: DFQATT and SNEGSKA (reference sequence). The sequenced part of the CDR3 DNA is TGCAGTGCCGGGCAGGGGGCATGGGGCACTGAA. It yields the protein CSAGQGAWGTE. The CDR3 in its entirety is CSAGQGAWGTEAFF.

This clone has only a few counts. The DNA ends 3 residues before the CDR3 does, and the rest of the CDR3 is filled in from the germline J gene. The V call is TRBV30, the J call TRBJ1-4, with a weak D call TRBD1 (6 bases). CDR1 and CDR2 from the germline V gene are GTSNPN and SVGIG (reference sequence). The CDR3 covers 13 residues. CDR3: CAWSGDNNSPLFF. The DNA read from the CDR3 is TGTGCCTGGAGTGGGGACAATAATTCACCA.

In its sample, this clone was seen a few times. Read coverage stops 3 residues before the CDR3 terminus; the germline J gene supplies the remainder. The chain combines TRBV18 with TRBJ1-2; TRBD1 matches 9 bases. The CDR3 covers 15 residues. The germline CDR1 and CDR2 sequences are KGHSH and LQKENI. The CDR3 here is CASSPDRGTTYDYTF. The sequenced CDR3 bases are TGTGCCAGCTCACCCGACAGGGGGACCACCTACGAC.